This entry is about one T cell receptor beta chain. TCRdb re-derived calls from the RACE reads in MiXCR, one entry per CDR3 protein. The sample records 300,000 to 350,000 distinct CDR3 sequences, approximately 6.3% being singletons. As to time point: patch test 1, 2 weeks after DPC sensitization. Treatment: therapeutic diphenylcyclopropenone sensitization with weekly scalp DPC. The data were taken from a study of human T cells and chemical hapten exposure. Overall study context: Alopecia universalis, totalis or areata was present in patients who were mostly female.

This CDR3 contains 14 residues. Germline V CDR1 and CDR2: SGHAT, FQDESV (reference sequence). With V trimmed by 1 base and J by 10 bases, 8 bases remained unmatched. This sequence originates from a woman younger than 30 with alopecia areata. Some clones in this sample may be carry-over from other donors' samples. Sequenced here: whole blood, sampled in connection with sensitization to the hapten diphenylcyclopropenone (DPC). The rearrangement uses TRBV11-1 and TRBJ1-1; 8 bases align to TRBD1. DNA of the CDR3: TGTGCCAGCAGCTTAGAAGTTCGGACAGGGAGAGCTTTCTTT. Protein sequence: CASSLEVRTGRAFF.